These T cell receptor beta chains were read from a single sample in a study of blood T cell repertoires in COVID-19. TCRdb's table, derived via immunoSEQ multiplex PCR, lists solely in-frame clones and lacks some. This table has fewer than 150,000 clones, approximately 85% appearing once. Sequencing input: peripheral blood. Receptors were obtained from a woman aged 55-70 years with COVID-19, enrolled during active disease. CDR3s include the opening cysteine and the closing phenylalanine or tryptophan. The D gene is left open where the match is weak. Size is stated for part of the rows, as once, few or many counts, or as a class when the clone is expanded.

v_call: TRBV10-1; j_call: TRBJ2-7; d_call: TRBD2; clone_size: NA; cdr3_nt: TGCGCCAGCAGTGCCAAGCGGGGATACTACGAGCAGTACTTC; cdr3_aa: CASSAKRGYYEQYF
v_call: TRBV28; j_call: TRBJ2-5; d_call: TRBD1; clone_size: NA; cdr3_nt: TGTGCCAGCCAGACAGGGGTGGAGACCCAGTACTTC; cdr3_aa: CASQTGVETQYF
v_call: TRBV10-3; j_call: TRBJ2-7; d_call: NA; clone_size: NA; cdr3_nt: TGTGCCATCAGAGACCTCAGGGATATTACCTACGAGCAGTACTTC; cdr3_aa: CAIRDLRDITYEQYF
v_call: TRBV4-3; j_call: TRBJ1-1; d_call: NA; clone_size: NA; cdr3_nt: TGCGCCAGCAGCCAAGGAGTTAGGGCGGGAGCTTTCTTT; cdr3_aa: CASSQGVRAGAFF
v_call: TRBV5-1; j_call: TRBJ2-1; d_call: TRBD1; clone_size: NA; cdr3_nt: TGCGCCAGCAGCTTGTCGGGACAGGATTACAATGAGCAGTTCTTC; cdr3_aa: CASSLSGQDYNEQFF
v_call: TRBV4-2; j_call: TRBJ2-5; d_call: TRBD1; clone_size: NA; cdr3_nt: TGTGCCAGCAGCCAAGAGGAAACCGGGACAGCTCAAGAGACCCAGTACTTC; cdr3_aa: CASSQEETGTAQETQYF
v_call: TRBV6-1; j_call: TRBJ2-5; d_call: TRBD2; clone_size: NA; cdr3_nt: TGTGCCAGCAGTGAAGTGGGCCCTAGCGGGGGCCACGAGGAGACCCAGTACTTC; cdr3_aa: CASSEVGPSGGHEETQYF
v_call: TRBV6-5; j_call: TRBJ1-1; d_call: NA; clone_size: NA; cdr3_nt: TGTGCCAGCACCCAAGGGGGGGTACGGGAAGCTTTCTTT; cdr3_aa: CASTQGGVREAFF
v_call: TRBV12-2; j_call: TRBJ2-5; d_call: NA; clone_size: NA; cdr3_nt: TGTGCAAGTCGCTTAGTACTAGCGGGGGGGAGGTCCCAGTACTTC; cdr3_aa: CASRLVLAGGRSQYF
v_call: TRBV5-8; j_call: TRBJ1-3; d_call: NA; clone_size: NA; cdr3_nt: TGTGCCAGCAGCGCCGGGATCTCTGGAAACACCATATATTTT; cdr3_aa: CASSAGISGNTIYF
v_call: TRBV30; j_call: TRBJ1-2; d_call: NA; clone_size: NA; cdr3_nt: TGTGCCTGGAGTGTCGGGGATGGCTACACCTTC; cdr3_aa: CAWSVGDGYTF
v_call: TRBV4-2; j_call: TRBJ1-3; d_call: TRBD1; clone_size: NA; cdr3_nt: TGTGCCAGCAGCCAGACGGGACAGGCAAGCTCTGGAAACACCATATATTTT; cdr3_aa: CASSQTGQASSGNTIYF
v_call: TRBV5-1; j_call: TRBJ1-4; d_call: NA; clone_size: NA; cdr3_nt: TGCGCCAGTAACTTCGGGTCGATGAATGAAAAACTGTTTTTT; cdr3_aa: CASNFGSMNEKLFF
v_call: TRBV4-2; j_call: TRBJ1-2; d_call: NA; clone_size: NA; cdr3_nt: TGTGCCAGCAGCCAAGATACGGTTAACTATGGCTACACCTTC; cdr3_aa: CASSQDTVNYGYTF
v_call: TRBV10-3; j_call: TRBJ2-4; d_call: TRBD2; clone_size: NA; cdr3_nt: TGTGCCATCAGTGAGACTAGCGGGGTGGGGCGAAACATTCAGTACTTC; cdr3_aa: CAISETSGVGRNIQYF
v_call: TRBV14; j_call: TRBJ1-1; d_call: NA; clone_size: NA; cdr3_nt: TGTGCCAGCAGCCCCCGGCGGGGGCGAACGGCTGAAGCTTTCTTT; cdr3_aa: CASSPRRGRTAEAFF
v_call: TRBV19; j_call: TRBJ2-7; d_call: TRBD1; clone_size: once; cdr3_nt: TGTGCCAGTAGTTCAACCGGGACAGGGCCGCTTGTGGAGCAGTACTTC; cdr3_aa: CASSSTGTGPLVEQYF
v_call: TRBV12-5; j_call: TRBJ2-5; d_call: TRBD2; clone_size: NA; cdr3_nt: TGTGCTTGGGGTTTGGGGGGGACTGGTGGGGAACAAGAGACCCAGTACTTC; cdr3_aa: CAWGLGGTGGEQETQYF
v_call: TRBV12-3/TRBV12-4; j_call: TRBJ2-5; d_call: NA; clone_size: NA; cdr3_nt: TGTGCCAGCAGTACCTCTTCAGGGGAGACCCAGTACTTC; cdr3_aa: CASSTSSGETQYF
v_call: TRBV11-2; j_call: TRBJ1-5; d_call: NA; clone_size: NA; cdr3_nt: TGTGCCAGCAGCCTGGGTAGGGGGAAGGCCAATCAGCCCCAGCATTTT; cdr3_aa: CASSLGRGKANQPQHF
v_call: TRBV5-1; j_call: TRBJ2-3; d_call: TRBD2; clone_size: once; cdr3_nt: TGCGCCAGCAGCTTGGGACTAGCAGAAGATACGCAGTATTTT; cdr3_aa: CASSLGLAEDTQYF
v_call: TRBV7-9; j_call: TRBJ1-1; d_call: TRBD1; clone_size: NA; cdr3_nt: TGTGCCAGCAGCCGCGGGACAGGCACTGAAGCTTTCTTT; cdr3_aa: CASSRGTGTEAFF
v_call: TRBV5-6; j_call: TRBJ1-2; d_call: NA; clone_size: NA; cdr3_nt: TGTGCCAGCAGCCCACGAAGAGGTTACGGCTACACCTTC; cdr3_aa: CASSPRRGYGYTF
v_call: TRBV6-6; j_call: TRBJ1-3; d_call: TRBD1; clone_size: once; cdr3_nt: TGTGCCAGCAGCGGAACAGGGGTCGGAAACACCATATATTTT; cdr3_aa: CASSGTGVGNTIYF
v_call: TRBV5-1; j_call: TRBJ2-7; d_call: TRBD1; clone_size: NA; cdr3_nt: TGCGCCAGCCAATGGGACAGCCTCTACGAGCAGTACTTC; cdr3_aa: CASQWDSLYEQYF
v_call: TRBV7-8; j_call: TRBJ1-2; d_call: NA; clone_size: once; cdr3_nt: TGTGCCAGCAGCCTTGGACAGTTGCTTAACTATGGCTACACCTTC; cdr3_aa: CASSLGQLLNYGYTF
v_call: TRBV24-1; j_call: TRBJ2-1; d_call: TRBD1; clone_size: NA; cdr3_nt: TGTGCCACCAGTGATCCGGGACAGGGGTGGTACAATGAGCAGTTCTTC; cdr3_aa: CATSDPGQGWYNEQFF
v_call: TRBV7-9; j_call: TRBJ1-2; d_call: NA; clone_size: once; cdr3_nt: TGTGCCAGCAGAGAGAACAACTATGGCTACACCTTC; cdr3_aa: CASRENNYGYTF
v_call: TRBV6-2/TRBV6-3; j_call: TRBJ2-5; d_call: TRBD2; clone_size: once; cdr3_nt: TGTGCCAGCAGTTACTCGACGCGGGGGGAGACCCAGTACTTC; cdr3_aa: CASSYSTRGETQYF
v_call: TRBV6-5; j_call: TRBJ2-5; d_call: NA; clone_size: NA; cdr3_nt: TGTGCCAGCAGCGCTTACGAAGGAGAAGAGACCCAGTACTTC; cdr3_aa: CASSAYEGEETQYF
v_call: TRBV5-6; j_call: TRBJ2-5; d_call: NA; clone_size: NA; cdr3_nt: TGTGCCAGCAGCTTGGGGCTAGCAGGGGGGAAGACCCAGTACTTC; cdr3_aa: CASSLGLAGGKTQYF
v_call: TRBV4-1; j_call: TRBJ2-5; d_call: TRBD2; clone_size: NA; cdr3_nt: TGCGCCAGCAGCCCAAGGGCTAGCGGGGTCCAAGAGACCCAGTACTTC; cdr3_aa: CASSPRASGVQETQYF
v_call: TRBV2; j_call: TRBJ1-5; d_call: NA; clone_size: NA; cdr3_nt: TGTGCCAGCACTAACAGGGATAGCAATCAGCCCCAGCATTTT; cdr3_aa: CASTNRDSNQPQHF
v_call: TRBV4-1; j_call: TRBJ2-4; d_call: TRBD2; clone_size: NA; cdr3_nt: TGCGCCAGCAGCCAAATTCTGCTCAGCGGGGGGCCGGGGTTGGCCAAAAACATTCAGTACTTC; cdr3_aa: CASSQILLSGGPGLAKNIQYF
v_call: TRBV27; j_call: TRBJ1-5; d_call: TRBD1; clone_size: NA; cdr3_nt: TGTGCCAGCAGTTTCGGACAGGGAGGTCAGCCCCAGCATTTT; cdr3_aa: CASSFGQGGQPQHF
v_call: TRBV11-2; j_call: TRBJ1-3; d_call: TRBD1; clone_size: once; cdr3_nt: TGTGCCAGCAGCTTAGGGACAGGGACAGGAAACACCATATATTTT; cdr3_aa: CASSLGTGTGNTIYF
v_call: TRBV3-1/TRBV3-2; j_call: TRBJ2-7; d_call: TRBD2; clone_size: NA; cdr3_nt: TGTGCCAGCAGCCAACTTAGCGGGGGGGCTTACGAGCAGTACTTC; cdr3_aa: CASSQLSGGAYEQYF
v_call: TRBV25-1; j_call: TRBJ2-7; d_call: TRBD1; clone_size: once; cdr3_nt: TGTGCCAGCAGTGAGCGCGCCAGGGGGCTTTACGAGCAGTACTTC; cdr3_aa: CASSERARGLYEQYF
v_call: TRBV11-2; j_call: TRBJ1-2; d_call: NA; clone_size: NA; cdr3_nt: TGTGCCAGCAGCTTAGGCGGGGCCTATGGCTACACCTTC; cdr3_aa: CASSLGGAYGYTF
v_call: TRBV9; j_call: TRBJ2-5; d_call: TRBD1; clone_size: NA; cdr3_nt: TGTGCCAGCAGCGTTGGGACAGCGGAAGAGACCCAGTACTTC; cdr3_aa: CASSVGTAEETQYF
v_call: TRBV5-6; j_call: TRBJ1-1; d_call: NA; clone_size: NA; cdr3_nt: TGTGCCAGCACCCTTGTGACTATCTGGAACACTGAAGCTTTCTTT; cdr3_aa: CASTLVTIWNTEAFF
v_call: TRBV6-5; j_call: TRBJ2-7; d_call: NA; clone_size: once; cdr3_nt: TGTGCCACCCATACAGGGTACGAGCAGTACTTC; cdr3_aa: CATHTGYEQYF
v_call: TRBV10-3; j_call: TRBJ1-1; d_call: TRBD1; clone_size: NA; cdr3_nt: TGTGCCATCAGAGGGCAGGGGGCGTGGAACACTGAAGCTTTCTTT; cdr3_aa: CAIRGQGAWNTEAFF
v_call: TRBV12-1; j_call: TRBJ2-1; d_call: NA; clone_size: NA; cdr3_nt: TGTGCCAGCAGCTTTGCGCTTCCTCCCAGTGAGCAGTTCTTC; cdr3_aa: CASSFALPPSEQFF
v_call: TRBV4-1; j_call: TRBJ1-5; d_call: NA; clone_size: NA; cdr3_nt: TGCGCCAGCAGCCCCACATGGGCGGGGGGTTATCAGCCCCAGCATTTT; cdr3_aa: CASSPTWAGGYQPQHF
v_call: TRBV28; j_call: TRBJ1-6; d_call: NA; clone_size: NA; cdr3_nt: TGTGCCAGCAGTTCGGGAGGGGTGTCGGATAATTCACCCCTCCACTTT; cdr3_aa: CASSSGGVSDNSPLHF
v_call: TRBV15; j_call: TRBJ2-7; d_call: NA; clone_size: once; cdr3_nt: TGTGCCACCAGCAGAGATTTGACAGAAAACGAGCAGTACTTC; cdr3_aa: CATSRDLTENEQYF
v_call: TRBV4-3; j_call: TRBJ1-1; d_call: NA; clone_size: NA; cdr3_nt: TGCGCCAGCAGCCAAGAGACAGGATCCACTGAAGCTTTCTTT; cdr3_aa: CASSQETGSTEAFF
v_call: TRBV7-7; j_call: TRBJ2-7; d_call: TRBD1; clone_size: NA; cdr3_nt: TGTGCCAGCAGCAAACTACAGGGGAGCTCCTACGAGCAGTACTTC; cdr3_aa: CASSKLQGSSYEQYF
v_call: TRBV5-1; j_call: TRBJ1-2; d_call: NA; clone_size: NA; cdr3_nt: TGCGCCAGCAGCAACGACAGCTACTATAACTATGGCTACACCTTC; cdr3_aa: CASSNDSYYNYGYTF
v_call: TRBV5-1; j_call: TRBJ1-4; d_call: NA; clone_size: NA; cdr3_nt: TGCGCCAGCAGCCTGACAGATAGGCGTGAAAAACTGTTTTTT; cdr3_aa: CASSLTDRREKLFF
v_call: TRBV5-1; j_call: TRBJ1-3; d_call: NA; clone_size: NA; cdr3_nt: TGCGCCAGCAGCCCGCACGGGGATTCAGGAAACACCATATATTTT; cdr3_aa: CASSPHGDSGNTIYF
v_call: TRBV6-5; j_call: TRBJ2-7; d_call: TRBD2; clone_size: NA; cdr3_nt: TGTGCCAGTAAGCGGGGGGAGGACTACGAGCAGTACTTC; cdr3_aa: CASKRGEDYEQYF
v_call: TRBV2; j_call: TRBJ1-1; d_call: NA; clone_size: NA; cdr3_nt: TGTGCCAGCAGTGTTGGGGGGGGACAGAACACTGAAGCTTTCTTT; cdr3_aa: CASSVGGGQNTEAFF
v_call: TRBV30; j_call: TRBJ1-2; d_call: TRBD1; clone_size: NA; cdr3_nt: TGTGCCTGGAGTAAACAGGGGGATGATGGCTACACCTTC; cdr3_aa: CAWSKQGDDGYTF
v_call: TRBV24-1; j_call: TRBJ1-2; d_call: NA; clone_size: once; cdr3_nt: TGTGCCACCAGTGATTTTACGCAGGGGCATGGCTACACCTTC; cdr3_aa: CATSDFTQGHGYTF
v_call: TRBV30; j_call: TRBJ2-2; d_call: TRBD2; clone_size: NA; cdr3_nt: TGTGCCTGGGTGGGGCGCGGGGGGGCCGTTACCGGGGAGCTGTTTTTT; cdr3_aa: CAWVGRGGAVTGELFF
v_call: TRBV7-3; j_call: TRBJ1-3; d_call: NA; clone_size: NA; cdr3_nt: TGTGCCAGCAGCCCAACAGGGATAGACACCATATATTTT; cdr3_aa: CASSPTGIDTIYF
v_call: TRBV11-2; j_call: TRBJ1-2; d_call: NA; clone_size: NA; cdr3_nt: TGTGCCAGCAGCTTAGATGTAGGACTTATTCATGGCTACACCTTC; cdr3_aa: CASSLDVGLIHGYTF